This TCR beta chain was obtained from a study of cytomegalovirus exposure and HLA in healthy donors. Study conclusions and caveats: Some V segments (TRBV6-2 and TRBV6-3 among them) were excluded as indistinguishable.

Regarding this clone: The antigen is unknown.

Trimming stripped 3 bases from V and 3 bases from J, with 12 bases between. The CDR3 consists of 15 residues. Germline CDR1 reads MNHEY; CDR2 reads SVGAGI. In the PCR, 60 Vbeta and 13 Jbeta primers were used. Sequencing was performed with immunoSEQ multiplex PCR; in TCRdb, only in-frame clones are kept and a portion is missing. The sample holds fewer than 200,000 clones, 82% seen once. The sequencing sample was made of PBMCs. This receptor was taken from a girl aged 10 to 17 in good health and CMV-seropositive. The chain carries TRBV6-5 and TRBJ2-1, with a possible D match to TRBD2 (7 bases). This chain's CDR3 is CASSYKRGGYNEQFF. CDR3 in DNA: TGTGCCAGCAGTTATAAGAGGGGGGGCTACAATGAGCAGTTCTTC.